This T cell receptor (beta chain) was sequenced for a study of cytomegalovirus exposure and HLA in healthy donors. This CDR3 spans 12 amino acids. V lost 8 bases and J lost 2; bases outside the gene matches: 0. CDR1 is MDHEN, CDR2 SYDVKM, per germline. This PCR relied on a set of 60 Vbeta primers and 13 Jbeta primers. The protocol was immunoSEQ multiplex PCR, while the TCRdb copy is restricted to in-frame clones and leaves out a portion. The sample has approximately 100,000 clones; about two thirds are singletons. The source is a boy younger than 18 in good health and CMV-seronegative. Sequencing was performed on PBMCs. The chain has TRBV28 and TRBJ1-5; TRBD1 matches 7 bases. This chain's CDR3 is CASGQGNQPQHF. In DNA, the CDR3 is TGTGCCAGCGGACAGGGCAATCAGCCCCAGCATTTT.